This T cell receptor (beta chain) appears in the sequencing data of a study of blood T cell repertoires in COVID-19. Study as a whole: Samples of COVID-19 (acute and convalescent) were obtained from the United States, Italy and Spain.

All enrollees were roughly 18 to 90 years old and from some 24 US areas. Clinical history as reported by participants underpinned cohort assignment. This clone was seen just once. Measured with immunoSEQ multiplex PCR; TCRdb has only the in-frame clones, and not every one. The data show 88,000 or so clones, around 89% seen once. The CDR3 spans 17 residues. The trim removed 4 bases at V and 2 bases at J, leaving 5 bases unmatched. Germline CDR1 reads MRHNA; CDR2 reads SNTAGT. The sequenced sample consisted of PBMCs or T cells enriched from blood (not recorded which). The clonotype comes from a woman aged 45 to 65 with acute COVID-19. This chain links TRBV6-4 with TRBJ2-1; 13 nucleotides match TRBD2. The CDR3 loop is CASSVDGTSGAYNEQFF. The CDR3 DNA reads TGTGCCAGCAGTGTCGACGGGACTAGCGGGGCCTACAATGAGCAGTTCTTC.